These 14 T cell receptor beta chains were sequenced from one sample in a study of blood T cell repertoires in COVID-19. Assay used: immunoSEQ multiplex PCR; TCRdb lists only in-frame clones, some missing. The sample lists over 200,000 clones, about 90% occurring once. Input material: peripheral blood. The receptors come from a man between 35 and 55 years old with active or convalescent COVID-19.

The J gene is TRBJ1-2, the V gene TRBV28, with D possibly TRBD1 on 6 matching bases. This CDR3 region has 14 residues. Germline V gene lookup returns CDR1 MDHEN and CDR2 SYDVKM. Trimming took 6 bases from V and 4 from J, leaving 15 bases between them. CDR3 nucleotide sequence: TGTGCCAGCAGCCCTTGGACAGCCGCCTATGGCTACACCTTC. Encoded protein: CASSPWTAAYGYTF.

The chain combines TRBV7-9 with TRBJ1-1; D may be TRBD1 (5 bases). The CDR3 runs to 15 residues. Germline V CDR1 and CDR2: SEHNR, FQNEAQ (reference sequence). The ends were cut back, 5 bases at V and 4 bases at J, with 17 bases in the middle. CDR3 nucleotide sequence: TGTGCCAGCAGCGCGGGACTTTTGGAGGGCACTGAAGCTTTCTTT. Translated: CASSAGLLEGTEAFF.

The chain employs TRBV6-5 and TRBJ1-6; possibly TRBD1 for D (6 bases). V was shortened by 7 bases and J by 7 bases, with 17 bases between the two germline ends. The CDR3 sequence is 15 residues long. Germline loops: CDR1 MNHEY, CDR2 SVGAGI. DNA for the CDR3: TGTGCCAGCACCTCCAGGACAGTAGGAAATTCACCCCTCCACTTT. It specifies CASTSRTVGNSPLHF.

This chain uses TRBV27 with TRBJ1-3; the match to TRBD1 covers 7 bases. The CDR3 length is 15 residues. V gave up 7 bases and J gave up 4 bases; unmatched junction bases: 10. CDR1 is MNHEY and CDR2 is SMNVEV in the germline V gene (reference sequence). The CDR3 nucleotides are TGTGCCAGCAAACTTACAGGGGAGTGGGGAAACACCATATATTTT. Protein: CASKLTGEWGNTIYF.

The chain employs TRBV3-1 (or the pseudogene TRBV3-2) and TRBJ2-7; D is ambiguous. V was cut by 0 bases and J by 0 bases, with 12 bases left in between. Germline V gene sequence: CDR1 LGHDT, CDR2 YNNKEL (reference sequence). The CDR3 is made up of 16 amino acids. CDR3: CASSQDAAVSSYEQYF. The CDR3 DNA is TGTGCCAGCAGCCAAGATGCGGCAGTAAGCTCCTACGAGCAGTACTTC.

The table lists this clone with a few counts. The chain couples TRBV29-1 to TRBJ1-4, with D maybe TRBD1 (6 bases). Germline V gene sequence: CDR1 SQVTM, CDR2 ANQGSEA. The CDR3 is 13 amino acids. Trimming took off 6 bases at V and 7 bases at J, with 15 bases between the two ends. As DNA, the CDR3 is TGCAGCGTCTTGAACAGGGTCGGTGAAAAACTGTTTTTT. Translated: CSVLNRVGEKLFF.

This sequence joins TRBV10-1 and TRBJ2-2; possibly TRBD2 for D (5 bases). The CDR3 is 14 residues long. Germline V CDR1 and CDR2: WNHNN, SYGVQD (reference sequence). Trimming stripped 2 bases from V and 7 bases from J, with 11 bases between. In DNA form, the CDR3 reads TGCGCCAGCAGTGAGGAGGTTGAGGGCGGGGAGCTGTTTTTT. This codes for CASSEEVEGGELFF.

J is TRBJ2-7 and V is TRBV23-1; 8 positions match TRBD1. TRBV23-1 is treated as an ORF (open reading frame) with a function not yet certain. The trim removed 3 bases at V and 3 bases at J, leaving 13 bases unmatched. CDR3 size: 17 residues. The DNA of the CDR3 is TGCGCCAGCAGTCATCCACCCCGGACAGGGAAGGGCTACGAGCAGTACTTC. It codes for CASSHPPRTGKGYEQYF.

The chain joins TRBV30 to TRBJ1-1; TRBD1 matches 9 bases. The ends lost 5 bases at V and 0 bases at J; junction bases unmatched: 7. Germline-derived CDR1 and CDR2 are GTSNPN and SVGIG (reference sequence). The CDR3 totals 15 residues. The CDR3 DNA is TGTGCCTGGGTTAACAGGGGGCGTATGAACACTGAAGCTTTCTTT. Encoded protein: CAWVNRGRMNTEAFF.

The J gene is TRBJ1-5, the V gene TRBV27; 7 positions match TRBD1. The CDR3 is 16 amino acids. CDR1 is MNHEY, CDR2 SMNVEV, per germline (reference sequence). After removal of 5 bases from V and 5 bases from J, the junction contained 12 bases not matched to a gene. CDR3 region: CASSDDRDRGYQPQHF. CDR3 sequence (DNA): TGTGCCAGCAGTGATGACCGGGACAGAGGGTATCAGCCCCAGCATTTT.

The CDR3 here is CASTSQGMGNQPQHF. CDR3 DNA: TGTGCCAGCACCTCCCAGGGGATGGGCAATCAGCCCCAGCATTTT. The chain joins TRBV7-8 to TRBJ1-5; a possible D gene is TRBD1 (6 bases). Trimming took off 7 bases at V and 2 bases at J, with 15 bases between the two ends. The CDR3 contains 15 residues. The V gene's germline CDR1 is SGHVS and CDR2 FQNEAQ.

The chain is built from TRBV4-1 and TRBJ2-1, with 9 nucleotides matching TRBD2. This CDR3 comprises 15 residues. After removal of 1 base from V and 8 bases from J, the junction contained 6 bases not matched to a gene. Germline V CDR1 and CDR2: MGHRA, YSYEKL. The CDR3 nucleotides are TGCGCCAGCAGCCAAGTATGGCTAGCGGGACATGAGCAGTTCTTC. It encodes CASSQVWLAGHEQFF.

The chain has TRBV19 and TRBJ2-5; maybe TRBD1 (5 bases). This CDR3 region has 16 residues. Germline V gene data show CDR1 as LNHDA and CDR2 as SQIVND (reference sequence). Trimming removed 3 bases from V and 5 bases from J, with 19 bases in between. The CDR3 DNA sequence: TGTGCCAGTAGTATTGCTTTTGGTAGCAGGGTGGAGACCCAGTACTTC. It codes for CASSIAFGSRVETQYF.

The chain links TRBV5-1 to TRBJ2-7; a weak D match, TRBD2 (7 bases). CDR1 is SGHRS, CDR2 YFSETQ, per germline. V was trimmed by 0 bases and J by 0 bases, leaving 13 bases between them. The CDR3 is 16 residues long. The CDR3 sequence is CASSLDPGGTSYEQYF. The CDR3, as DNA: TGCGCCAGCAGCTTGGATCCGGGGGGCACCTCCTACGAGCAGTACTTC.